Following are 7 T cell receptor beta chains from one sample sequenced in a study of T cell changes during pregnancy in multiple sclerosis. Sequenced by immunoSEQ multiplex PCR; TCRdb stores in-frame clones only, minus some. Of 40,000 or so clones in the sample, about 88% are singletons; the top ten hold approximately 4.5%. The sequencing used CD8+ T cells from peripheral blood mononuclear cells, collected in the first trimester of pregnancy. Receptors originate from a female donor with multiple sclerosis, enrolled in a pregnancy study.

J is TRBJ2-1 and V is TRBV4-3; D is unresolved. Germline V lookup: CDR1 LGHNA, CDR2 YSLEER. V lost 0 bases, J lost 5 bases, and 5 bases lay in between. The CDR3 spans 13 residues. CDR3 nucleotide sequence: TGCGCCAGCAGCCAAGATCCGGACAATGAGCAGTTCTTC. Translation: CASSQDPDNEQFF.

The chain recombines TRBV7-8 with TRBJ2-1, with 7 bases matching TRBD1. Germline CDR1 and CDR2: SGHVS and FQNEAQ. There are 13 residues in the CDR3. Trimming at V came to 5 bases and at J to 10 bases, leaving 8 bases not matched to a gene. The CDR3 spells CASSLGQAMEQFF. As DNA, the CDR3 is TGTGCCAGCAGCCTCGGACAGGCTATGGAGCAGTTCTTC.

The chain employs TRBV7-3 and TRBJ2-1, with 14 bases identical to TRBD2. Germline-derived CDR1 and CDR2 are SGHTA and FQGTGA. The CDR3 covers 18 residues. The V and J ends lost 0 bases and 7 bases, in that order; junction bases with no gene match: 8. CDR3 amino acids: CASSLTGGTSGGVNEQFF. CDR3 DNA: TGTGCCAGCAGCTTAACGGGGGGGACTAGCGGGGGTGTTAATGAGCAGTTCTTC. The variable domain in full, with the rest retrieved from reference TRBV7-3 and TRBJ2-1, is GAGVSQTPSNKVTEKGKYVELRCDPISGHTALYWYRQSLGQGPEFLIYFQGTGAADDSGLPNDRFFAVRPEGSVSTLKIQRTERGDSAVYLCASSLTGGTSGGVNEQFFGPGTRLTVL.

This clone was seen once. The chain joins TRBV29-1 to TRBJ2-7, with TRBD2 matching over 12 bases. Germline CDR1 and CDR2: SQVTM and ANQGSEA. V lost 7 bases and J lost 2; bases outside the gene matches: 9. The CDR3 has 15 amino acids. CDR3 coding DNA: TGCAGCGCCCGAGGGCTAGCGGGGGGGCCCTACGAGCAGTACTTC. Translated, it gives CSARGLAGGPYEQYF.

This clone was recorded a few times. The gene calls are TRBV9 and TRBJ2-7; 7 bases fit TRBD1. The CDR3 sequence is 15 residues long. CDR1 SGDLS and CDR2 YYNGEE come from the germline V gene. Unmatched junction bases numbered 13, after V lost 7 bases and J lost 3 bases. CDR3 DNA: TGTGCCAGCCCACTCGACTACAGGGGTGACTACGAGCAGTACTTC. Its translation: CASPLDYRGDYEQYF.

V gene TRBV11-2 combines with J gene TRBJ2-7; D is possibly TRBD2 (6 bases). This CDR3 has 14 amino acids. Deletions cut 1 base from V and 2 bases from J, with 9 bases between. Looked up from germline, CDR1 is SGHAT and CDR2 is FQNNGV. DNA for the CDR3: TGTGCCAGCAGCTTAGGTGGGGGGACCTACGAGCAGTACTTC. It translates to CASSLGGGTYEQYF.

This clone turned up a few times. The chain joins TRBV7-9 to TRBJ1-6; no clear D gene. The germline V gene has CDR1 SEHNR and CDR2 FQNEAQ (reference sequence). V was clipped by 2 bases and J by 7 bases, with 12 bases between them. The CDR3 has 15 residues. The CDR3 is CASSLMPVLNSPLHF. CDR3 coding DNA: TGTGCCAGCAGCTTAATGCCGGTCCTAAATTCACCCCTCCACTTT.